This TCR beta chain comes out of a study of T cells expressing NK-cell markers. Across the study: Sequencing covered eight donors, seven HCMV-seropositive and one seronegative.

Using the 5' RACE reads, TCRdb records one entry per CDR3 protein without DNA. The sample table sets out about half a million distinct CDR3 sequences. General study points: It remained uncertain whether the expanded NKG2C+ T cell clones were specific for HCMV antigens.

To note about this clonotype: Its antigen remains unknown.

This CDR3 has 14 amino acids. CDR1 is SNHLY, CDR2 FYNNEI, per germline. The chain joins TRBV2 to TRBJ2-7; TCRdb outputs TRBD1, but without DNA this stays unchecked. The sequenced material came from blood T cells: a sorted CD56 or NKG2C T cell subset, CD4+ or CD8+ T cells, or bulk PBMC T cells (not recorded which). This sequence originates from a woman aged 50 to 60 in good health. CDR3 amino acids: CASSASTTATKQYF. Variable domain in full (rest from reference TRBV2 and TRBJ2-7): EPEVTQTPSHQVTQMGQEVILRCVPISNHLYFYWYRQILGQKVEFLVSFYNNEISEKSEIFDDQFSVERPDGSNFTLKIRSTKLEDSAMYFCASSASTTATKQYFGPGTRLTVT.